This T cell receptor (beta chain) comes out of a study of blood T cell repertoires in COVID-19. Study details: Whether acute or convalescent, the COVID-19 samples came from the United States, Italy and Spain.

The CDR3 totals 15 residues. J gave up 0 bases and V 2 bases, and 5 bases lay outside the gene matches. Germline-derived CDR1 and CDR2 are SGHNT and YYREEE (reference sequence). Per the original data handling: Nucleated cell counts were estimated from reference gene primer amplification. TCRdb's copy holds only in-frame clones and misses some; the assay was immunoSEQ multiplex PCR. The D gene and trimming were derived from the DNA, and the V and J assignments and clone size from that table. This table holds 130,000 or so clones, 84% found once. In terms of age and location, participants ranged from roughly 18 to 90 years and lived in around 22 US areas. Participant reports of clinical history set cohort assignment. This clone has more than one count but fewer than ten.

The sample comprised PBMCs or T cells enriched from blood (not recorded which). The sequence came from a man in his forties or fifties with acute COVID-19. The chain is built from TRBV5-4 and TRBJ2-7; the match to TRBD2 covers 7 bases. The CDR3 DNA is TGTGCCAGCAGCTTCAGTGCGGGGGACTCCTACGAGCAGTACTTC. Its protein product is CASSFSAGDSYEQYF.